Below are 16 T cell receptor delta chains sequenced from a single sample in a study of Vδ1+ human thymocytes. Study-wide results and caveats: In the thymus, TRG and TRD repertoires looked highly polyclonal with Gaussian CDR3 lengths.

Sequences come from RNA converted to cDNA by reverse transcription. The CDR3 regions were amplified by multiplex PCR from V-gene primers to a constant-region primer. TCRdb made new clone calls on the multiplex PCR reads using CATT. The sample contains 20,000 to 25,000 delta-chain clones, 25% to 30% of which appear only once. Which antigens these TCRs recognize remains unknown. The sample comprised Vdelta1+ gamma-delta thymocytes from the thymus. Documented subset: FACS-sorted CD3+ TCRalphabeta- TCRVdelta1+ TCRVdelta2- thymocytes. All receptors derive from a boy less than two years old who had congenital heart surgery.

V usage is TRDV1 and J usage is TRDJ1, with 7 bases aligning to TRDD2. Unmatched junction bases numbered 11, after V lost 1 base and J lost 0 bases. The CDR3 is made up of 18 amino acids. The germline gives CDR1 TSWWSYY, CDR2 QGS. DNA of the CDR3: TGTGCTCTTGGGGAACGGGAGGTTCCTACTGGTCACACCGATAAACTCATCTTT. This codes for CALGEREVPTGHTDKLIF.

This clone was detected only a few times. This chain links TRDV1 with TRDJ1; 12 bases align to TRDD3. The germline CDR1 and CDR2 sequences are TSWWSYY and QGS. V lost 2 bases to trimming and J lost 5 bases; unmatched junction nucleotides: 24. CDR3 length: 22 amino acids. In DNA form, the CDR3 reads TGTGCTCTTGGGGAATCTCCCCGTCTGTCCGCCATTTACTGGGGGATACCTGATAAACTCATCTTT. This translates into CALGESPRLSAIYWGIPDKLIF.

This clone is medium-sized by share. The chain is built from TRDV1 and TRDJ1, with D unresolved. The CDR3 sequence is 18 residues long. Between the trimmed V and J ends, which lost 2 bases and 0 bases, there was a span of 19 bases. Germline loops: CDR1 TSWWSYY, CDR2 QGS. The CDR3 nucleotides read TGTGCTCTTGGGGAAGGCGGAATGAGGGCTCCGTACACCGATAAACTCATCTTT. This sequence encodes CALGEGGMRAPYTDKLIF.

This clone is deemed medium-sized (0.01 to 0.1%). The chain uses TRDV1 and TRDJ1; no clear D gene. The CDR3 has 12 amino acids. Germline lookup yields CDR1 TSWWSYY and CDR2 QGS. V lost 8 bases to trimming and J lost 5 bases, with 12 bases between them. DNA for the CDR3: TGTGCTCTTCCAGGGCCTATGGATAAACTCATCTTT. This sequence encodes CALPGPMDKLIF.

The chain uses TRDV1 and TRDJ1; D is perhaps TRDD2 (8 bases). The V and J ends lost 0 bases and 1 base respectively, with 33 bases between them. The CDR3 has 23 residues. CDR1 TSWWSYY and CDR2 QGS come from the germline V gene. CDR3 nucleotide sequence: TGTGCTCTTGGGGAACTAGGCTCTTCCTACTTTATCGGAGTTACTGGGGTCACCGATAAACTCATCTTT. Its translation is CALGELGSSYFIGVTGVTDKLIF.

This clone was observed a handful of times. This chain links TRDV1 with TRDJ1; no definite D call. The CDR3 runs to 18 residues. The ends were cut back, 0 bases at V and 8 bases at J, with 25 bases in the middle. Germline-derived CDR1 and CDR2 are TSWWSYY and QGS. The DNA for the CDR3 is TGTGCTCTTGGGGAACTGCCCGGGGCGCACCCCATCCACCTAAAACTCATCTTT. Amino acid sequence: CALGELPGAHPIHLKLIF.

For this clone: This specimen includes other DNA sequences encoding the same CDR3. The gene calls are TRDV1 and TRDJ1, with 8 nucleotides matching TRDD3. From germline, CDR1 is TSWWSYY and CDR2 QGS. J was trimmed by 0 bases and V by 2 bases; bases with no gene match: 11. This CDR3 comprises 18 residues. CDR3 nucleotide sequence: TGTGCTCTTGGGGAATATCGAGGTGCACTGGGGGACACCGATAAACTCATCTTT. This translates into CALGEYRGALGDTDKLIF.

As for this clone: This may arise from a read error, as a much more abundant clone is one base away. This CDR3 is also generated by other DNA sequences in the sample. V gene TRDV1 combines with J gene TRDJ1; D uncertain. The V gene's germline CDR1 is TSWWSYY and CDR2 QGS. The V end was cut by 0 bases, the J end by 0 bases, with 26 bases between. The CDR3 is 21 residues long. The CDR3 protein is CALGELPPGRFVPQNTDKLIF. Written as DNA, the CDR3 is TGTGCTCTTGGGGAACTCCCCCCGGGCCGGTTTGTTCCACAAAACACCGATAAACTCATCTTT.

This clone has a handful of counts. This sequence joins TRDV1 and TRDJ1; 10 bases agree with TRDD3. The length of the CDR3 is 21 residues. Germline assignment: CDR1 TSWWSYY and CDR2 QGS. V gave up 0 bases and J gave up 6 bases; unmatched junction bases: 22. Written as DNA, the CDR3 is TGTGCTCTTGGGGAACTAGTTATCTCCATCTGGGGGGATACGGCGCCTAATAAACTCATCTTT. This translates into CALGELVISIWGDTAPNKLIF.

Remarks on this clone: Other DNA sequences in the sample encode the same CDR3. The rearrangement links TRDV1 to TRDJ1; no firm D call. This CDR3 has 17 residues. Germline V CDR1 and CDR2: TSWWSYY, QGS. V was clipped by 4 bases and J by 0 bases, with 18 bases between them. CDR3 nucleotide sequence: TGTGCTCTTGGGGCCCCTCGGCGTCCCCAGTACACCGATAAACTCATCTTT. Its translation is CALGAPRRPQYTDKLIF.

This clone was recorded a few times. This chain links TRDV1 with TRDJ1; 7 bases map to TRDD3. Germline values: CDR1 TSWWSYY, CDR2 QGS. V gave up 1 base and J gave up 0 bases; unmatched junction bases: 14. The CDR3 is 19 amino acids. The CDR3 DNA follows: TGTGCTCTTGGGGAACAACTCCTGGGGGCCCTGAAGTACACCGATAAACTCATCTTT. The encoded protein is CALGEQLLGALKYTDKLIF.

Notes on this clone: Possible read error: a much larger clone is one base away. The chain employs TRDV2 and TRDJ1; 10 bases are shared with TRDD3. CDR1 is GEAIGNYY and CDR2 is EKD in the germline V gene. After removal of 5 bases from V and 3 bases from J, the junction contained 17 bases not matched to a gene. CDR3 size: 18 residues. CDR3 sequence: CACGTPPSGGYSADKLIF. The CDR3, as DNA: TGTGCCTGTGGCACACCTCCTTCTGGGGGATATTCGGCCGATAAACTCATCTTT.

With regard to this clone: This specimen includes other DNA sequences encoding the same CDR3. The gene calls are TRDV1 and TRDJ1, with TRDD3 matching over 7 bases. Trimming removed 2 bases from V and 5 bases from J; junction bases left unmatched: 11. CDR3 length equals 16 residues. Germline V gives CDR1 TSWWSYY, CDR2 QGS. The CDR3 spells CALGEDWGIERDKLIF. In DNA, the CDR3 is TGTGCTCTTGGGGAAGACTGGGGTATAGAACGTGATAAACTCATCTTT.

This clone is classed as medium-sized. The genes are TRDV1 and TRDJ1, with TRDD3 matching 11 bases. V lost 2 bases and J lost 5; bases outside the gene matches: 28. The CDR3 runs 23 residues. CDR1 is TSWWSYY and CDR2 is QGS in the germline V gene. CDR3: CALGESSLAHYGGYVDRKDKLIF. Written as DNA, the CDR3 is TGTGCTCTTGGGGAATCTTCCTTGGCCCATTATGGGGGATACGTCGACCGTAAGGATAAACTCATCTTT.

In its sample, this clone was seen a few times. This chain joins TRDV1 and TRDJ1; D not certain. This CDR3 has 20 amino acids. CDR1 and CDR2 from the germline V gene are TSWWSYY and QGS. The germline V and J ends were trimmed by 1 base and 0 bases, with 24 bases remaining between them. CDR3 nucleotides: TGTGCTCTTGGGGAACCAGGACCCTATCGTACATCCACGTACACCGATAAACTCATCTTT. Protein sequence: CALGEPGPYRTSTYTDKLIF.

Comment on this clone: The junction shows a germline mismatch at one end, possibly a read error. The chain joins TRDV1 to TRDJ1; TRDD3 matches at 9 bases. The CDR3 runs 26 residues. The germline CDR1 and CDR2 sequences are TSWWSYY and QGS. This chain's CDR3 is CAPGVPRPSQNPTGGRRDFYTDKLIF. CDR3 bases: TGTGCTCCTGGGGTCCCGAGACCCTCCCAAAACCCAACTGGGGGACGGCGGGACTTTTACACCGATAAACTCATCTTT.